This T cell receptor beta chain originates from a study of beta chain features in type 1 diabetes. As for the study in general: The study examined 107,917,701 sorted cells across all samples.

Overall study results and limits: Researchers reported that naive, central memory and Treg TCRB repertoires appeared more similar in patients than in healthy donors.

Comments on this clone: The antigen is unknown.

Expressed TCRB transcripts got sequenced, as all isolated RNA was reverse transcribed. The repertoire was sequenced with immunoSEQ multiplex PCR; TCRdb's copy has only in-frame clones and lacks some. The sample holds about half a million clones, 25% to 35% seen once. The sample was naive CD4+ T cells from blood. The TCR comes from a man aged 18 to 30 in good health.

The chain's CDR3 is CASSLIGTEQFF. The CDR3 nucleotides are TGTGCCAGCAGCTTAATTGGAACGGAGCAGTTCTTC. This chain uses TRBV7-3 with TRBJ2-1; D call uncertain. Germline assignment: CDR1 SGHTA and CDR2 FQGTGA. Trimming removed 1 base at V and 10 bases at J, with 8 bases between. This CDR3 region has 12 residues.